One and the same sample provided the 30 T cell receptor beta chains below, sequenced in a study of CD8 T cells in ankylosing spondylitis. TCRdb processed the 5' RACE reads anew with MiXCR; each CDR3 protein has one entry. The sample records around 25,000 distinct CDR3 sequences, 2.5% to 3% being singletons. Specimen: blood, either unsorted or a sorted T cell fraction (not recorded which). These receptors all come from a female donor with ankylosing spondylitis or in good health (not recorded which).

This clonotype was observed at least ten times. J is TRBJ2-3 and V is TRBV9; the D is unclear. V lost 0 bases, J lost 6 bases, and 11 bases lay in between. CDR3 length: 14 residues. Germline values: CDR1 SGDLS, CDR2 YYNGEE. The CDR3 protein is CASSVAVVGDTQYF. The CDR3 nucleotides read TGTGCCAGCAGCGTAGCTGTGGTTGGGGATACGCAGTATTTT.

In its sample, this clonotype was seen many times. The chain uses TRBV9 and TRBJ2-7; TRBD2 aligns across 10 bases. J was trimmed by 5 bases and V by 0 bases; bases with no gene match: 11. Looked up from germline, CDR1 is SGDLS and CDR2 is YYNGEE. There are 17 residues in the CDR3. The CDR3 DNA is TGTGCCAGCAGCGTAGGAGGAGGTAGCGGGGGGCTGGACGAGCAGTACTTC. It codes for CASSVGGGSGGLDEQYF.

This clonotype has a count of ten or more. This rearrangement joins TRBV9 to TRBJ2-3; the D call may be TRBD1 or TRBD2 (5 bases each). Trimming stripped 0 bases from V and 1 base from J, with 6 bases between. Germline lookup yields CDR1 SGDLS and CDR2 YYNGEE. CDR3 size: 14 residues. For the CDR3, the DNA is TGTGCCAGCAGCGTAGCGGGGCGCACAGATACGCAGTATTTT. Translation: CASSVAGRTDTQYF.

This clonotype was observed at least ten times. The V and J genes are TRBV9 and TRBJ2-2; tentatively, D is TRBD2 (6 bases). Germline V gene data show CDR1 as SGDLS and CDR2 as YYNGEE. The CDR3 is made up of 17 amino acids. V shed 0 bases and J shed 1 base, with 13 bases lying between them. CDR3 amino acids: CASSVASGVGNTGELFF. Written as DNA, the CDR3 is TGTGCCAGCAGCGTAGCCTCGGGGGTGGGGAACACCGGGGAGCTGTTTTTT.

This clonotype was counted at least ten times. V gene TRBV9 combines with J gene TRBJ2-7; D is possibly TRBD1 or TRBD2 (5 bases each). The CDR3 is 14 amino acids. Per germline, CDR1 SGDLS and CDR2 YYNGEE. V lost 0 bases and J 5 bases, leaving 12 bases between the germline ends. The CDR3 loop reads CASSVAPGRDEQYF. For the CDR3, the DNA is TGTGCCAGCAGCGTAGCTCCGGGACGCGACGAGCAGTACTTC. The variable domain in full, completed from reference TRBV9 and TRBJ2-7, reads DSGVTQTPKHLITATGQRVTLRCSPRSGDLSVYWYQQSLDQGLQFLIQYYNGEERAKGNILERFSAQQFPDLHSELNLSSLELGDSALYFCASSVAPGRDEQYFGPGTRLTVT.

In its sample, this clonotype was seen many times. The rearrangement joins TRBV9 to TRBJ2-3; no clear D. Germline CDR1 and CDR2: SGDLS and YYNGEE. V lost 0 bases to trimming and J lost 5 bases, with 7 bases between them. The CDR3 runs to 13 residues. The CDR3: CASSVVAGDTQYF. The CDR3 DNA is TGTGCCAGCAGCGTAGTGGCAGGAGATACGCAGTATTTT. The full variable domain, its missing parts supplied by reference TRBV9 and TRBJ2-3, is DSGVTQTPKHLITATGQRVTLRCSPRSGDLSVYWYQQSLDQGLQFLIQYYNGEERAKGNILERFSAQQFPDLHSELNLSSLELGDSALYFCASSVVAGDTQYFGPGTRLTVL.

The table lists this clonotype with a few counts. The gene calls are TRBV9 and TRBJ2-3; the match to TRBD2 covers 10 bases. With V trimmed by 0 bases and J by 2 bases, 6 bases remained unmatched. The V gene's germline CDR1 is SGDLS and CDR2 YYNGEE. CDR3 length: 17 residues. In nucleotides, the CDR3 is TGTGCCAGCAGCGTAGAAAGCGGGGGGGGATACACAGATACGCAGTATTTT. It is translated as CASSVESGGGYTDTQYF.

This clonotype came up many times. This rearrangement joins TRBV9 to TRBJ2-1; perhaps TRBD2 as D (7 bases). This CDR3 spans 17 amino acids. V lost 1 base to trimming and J lost 0 bases, with 14 bases between them. Germline CDR1 SGDLS, CDR2 YYNGEE. CDR3 residues: CASSVSAGAISYNEQFF. The CDR3 region has the DNA TGTGCCAGCAGCGTAAGTGCGGGGGCCATCTCCTACAATGAGCAGTTCTTC.

This clonotype was detected only a few times. The rearrangement uses TRBV9 and TRBJ2-7; TRBD1 matches 7 bases. Unmatched junction bases numbered 7, after V lost 3 bases and J lost 4 bases. The germline gives CDR1 SGDLS, CDR2 YYNGEE. There are 14 residues in the CDR3. CDR3 bases: TGTGCCAGCAGCGCGACAGGGACCCAATACGAGCAGTACTTC. Residues: CASSATGTQYEQYF.

The chain has TRBV9 and TRBJ2-5; tentatively, D is TRBD2 (7 bases). V shed 7 bases and J shed 9 bases, with 19 bases lying between them. Germline CDR1 SGDLS, CDR2 YYNGEE. The length of the CDR3 is 13 residues. The CDR3 loop reads CASGEGPGGPQYF. In DNA, the CDR3 is TGTGCCAGCGGGGAGGGGCCTGGGGGGCCCCAGTACTTC.

In its sample, this clonotype was seen many times. CDR3 region: CASSVAGSHEQFF. CDR3 coding DNA: TGTGCCAGCAGCGTAGCTGGCAGCCATGAGCAGTTCTTC. The chain uses TRBV9 and TRBJ2-1; D gene ambiguous. The CDR3 is 13 amino acids. V lost 0 bases, J lost 8 bases, and 9 bases lay in between. The germline CDR1 and CDR2 sequences are SGDLS and YYNGEE.

Within the sample, this clonotype is medium-sized. This chain links TRBV9 with TRBJ2-7; TRBD1 matches 7 bases. Germline V gives CDR1 SGDLS, CDR2 YYNGEE. This CDR3 contains 14 residues. After removal of 3 bases from V and 3 bases from J, the junction contained 6 bases not matched to a gene. The CDR3 sequence is CASSEGQDLYEQYF. The DNA of the CDR3 is TGTGCCAGCAGCGAAGGACAGGACCTCTACGAGCAGTACTTC.

This clonotype was observed many times. This chain joins TRBV9 and TRBJ1-2; D remains unclear. V was cut by 0 bases and J by 4 bases, with 10 bases left in between. The CDR3 is made up of 14 amino acids. CDR1 is SGDLS, CDR2 YYNGEE, per germline. The CDR3 DNA is TGTGCCAGCAGCGTAGCCGAGTTGACCTATGGCTACACCTTC. It codes for CASSVAELTYGYTF.

This clonotype was picked up many times. V gene TRBV9 combines with J gene TRBJ2-7; the match to TRBD2 covers 8 bases. The CDR3 length is 16 residues. The V gene end was trimmed by 0 bases and the J gene end by 4 bases; junction bases not matched to a gene: 9. Germline V gene lookup returns CDR1 SGDLS and CDR2 YYNGEE. This CDR3 is CASSVGPAGVLYEQYF. The CDR3 nucleotides are TGTGCCAGCAGCGTAGGTCCAGCGGGAGTCCTATACGAGCAGTACTTC.

This clonotype is labeled as medium-sized. This sequence joins TRBV9 and TRBJ2-7; possible D gene TRBD2, 6 bases. The CDR3 sequence is 15 residues long. With 4 bases removed from V and 0 bases from J, the gap between germline ends came to 14 bases. Germline-derived CDR1 and CDR2 are SGDLS and YYNGEE. CDR3 sequence: CASSTTPTSSYEQYF. CDR3 coding DNA: TGTGCCAGCAGCACCACCCCGACTAGCTCCTACGAGCAGTACTTC.

This clonotype came up many times. This chain joins TRBV9 and TRBJ1-1; TRBD1 agrees at 8 bases. The CDR3 extends over 15 amino acids. CDR1 and CDR2 (germline): SGDLS, YYNGEE. V shed 0 bases, J shed 7 bases, and the junction held 8 bases outside the gene matches. Here the CDR3 DNA reads TGTGCCAGCAGCGTAGGGGGACAGGCTTGGGGTGAAGCTTTCTTT. Encoded protein: CASSVGGQAWGEAFF.

This clonotype came up many times. The chain employs TRBV9 and TRBJ2-7, with D possibly called TRBD1 or TRBD2 (5 bases each). The CDR3 runs 14 residues. V was trimmed by 2 bases and J by 5 bases, leaving 14 bases between them. Germline-derived CDR1 and CDR2 are SGDLS and YYNGEE. CDR3 protein: CASSVSGRDHEQYF. For the CDR3, the DNA is TGTGCCAGCAGCGTCTCGGGCAGGGACCACGAGCAGTACTTC.

This clonotype showed up many times. This rearrangement joins TRBV9 to TRBJ2-1; possibly TRBD2 for D (5 bases). From germline, CDR1 is SGDLS and CDR2 YYNGEE. The CDR3 has 13 amino acids. V lost 4 bases to trimming and J lost 3 bases, with 8 bases between them. In DNA, the CDR3 is TGTGCCAGCAGCCAAAGCGGCTACAATGAGCAGTTCTTC. Protein product: CASSQSGYNEQFF. Using reference TRBV9 and TRBJ2-1 for the parts outside the CDR3, the full variable domain is DSGVTQTPKHLITATGQRVTLRCSPRSGDLSVYWYQQSLDQGLQFLIQYYNGEERAKGNILERFSAQQFPDLHSELNLSSLELGDSALYFCASSQSGYNEQFFGPGTRLTVL.

This clonotype was seen repeatedly, ten times or more. V and J are TRBV9 and TRBJ1-3; possible D gene TRBD1, 6 bases. Germline V gene data show CDR1 as SGDLS and CDR2 as YYNGEE. CDR3 length: 14 amino acids. The V end lost 3 bases, the J end lost 4 bases, and 11 bases lay between the germline ends. In DNA, the CDR3 is TGTGCCAGCAGCGGACAACAGGGAGGAAACACCATATATTTT. This gives the protein CASSGQQGGNTIYF.

This clonotype was seen at least ten times. DNA of the CDR3: TGTGCCAGCAACATGAGGGCTGACATGAACACTGAAGCTTTCTTT. Translated, it gives CASNMRADMNTEAFF. The chain combines TRBV9 with TRBJ1-1; unclear D gene. This CDR3 is built from 15 residues. V gave up 6 bases and J gave up 0 bases, with 15 bases separating them. CDR1 is SGDLS, CDR2 YYNGEE, per germline.

This clonotype has at least ten counts. The J gene is TRBJ2-3, the V gene TRBV21-1. TRBV21-1 is a pseudogene segment. This CDR3 region has 12 residues. The CDR3 sequence: CASSKSPDTQYF. CDR3 bases: TGTGCCAGCAGCAAAAGCCCAGATACGCAGTATTTT.

This clonotype came up many times. CDR3 sequence (DNA): TGTGCCAGCAGCTCGATCGGGCTAGCGGGAGGGAATGAGCAGTTCTTC. Protein sequence: CASSSIGLAGGNEQFF. The chain links TRBV9 to TRBJ2-1, with 12 nucleotides matching TRBD2. Germline-derived CDR1 and CDR2 are SGDLS and YYNGEE. The CDR3 loop spans 16 amino acids. Trimming at V came to 4 bases and at J to 7 bases, leaving 9 bases not matched to a gene.

The sample holds many counts of this clonotype. The CDR3 coding sequence is TGTGCCAGCAGCGTAGGGACGGACTATGGCTACACCTTC. Protein: CASSVGTDYGYTF. This rearrangement joins TRBV9 to TRBJ1-2; D is unclear. V was trimmed by 0 bases and J by 3 bases, leaving 6 bases between them. Germline V lookup: CDR1 SGDLS, CDR2 YYNGEE. The CDR3 has 13 residues.

This clonotype has a count of ten or more. CDR3 coding DNA: TGTGCCAGCAGCGTATCTGGGGGCGCGGGCGAGCAGTACTTC. This codes for CASSVSGGAGEQYF. The chain recombines TRBV9 with TRBJ2-7, with a tentative D call TRBD1 (6 bases). The germline gives CDR1 SGDLS, CDR2 YYNGEE. The CDR3 sequence is 14 residues long. V was cut by 1 base and J by 6 bases, with 14 bases left in between.

This clonotype has a count of ten or more. The chain recombines TRBV9 with TRBJ2-3, with D unresolved. The CDR3 consists of 13 residues. Looked up from germline, CDR1 is SGDLS and CDR2 is YYNGEE. The V end lost 3 bases, the J end lost 5 bases, and 10 bases lay between the germline ends. The CDR3 reads CASSGHTGDTQYF. The CDR3 region has the DNA TGTGCCAGCAGCGGACACACCGGAGATACGCAGTATTTT.

This clonotype was counted at least ten times. V usage is TRBV9 and J usage is TRBJ2-1; 8 positions agree with TRBD1. The germline V gene encodes CDR1 SGDLS and CDR2 YYNGEE. This CDR3 has 18 amino acids. The junction had 20 bases not matched to a gene; V was cut back by 4 bases and J by 8 bases. DNA for the CDR3: TGTGCCAGCAGCCAAGGGGGCAGGGGGCAGGGAAAATGGCATGAGCAGTTCTTC. Amino acid sequence: CASSQGGRGQGKWHEQFF. Drawing the rest from reference TRBV9 and TRBJ2-1, the complete variable domain is DSGVTQTPKHLITATGQRVTLRCSPRSGDLSVYWYQQSLDQGLQFLIQYYNGEERAKGNILERFSAQQFPDLHSELNLSSLELGDSALYFCASSQGGRGQGKWHEQFFGPGTRLTVL.

This chain connects TRBV9 to TRBJ2-1, with 10 bases that match TRBD1. This CDR3 contains 16 residues. Germline assignment: CDR1 SGDLS and CDR2 YYNGEE. Losses at the gene ends were 3 bases for V and 4 bases for J; bases not matched to a gene: 7. The CDR3 region has the DNA TGTGCCAGCAGCGCAATGACAGGGGGCCTTTACAATGAGCAGTTCTTC. Protein product: CASSAMTGGLYNEQFF.

This clonotype was detected ten times or more. The chain uses TRBV9 and TRBJ2-5; tentatively, D is TRBD2 (6 bases). With 4 bases removed from V and 0 bases from J, the gap between germline ends came to 19 bases. The CDR3 is 17 amino acids. CDR1 and CDR2 from the germline V gene are SGDLS and YYNGEE. The CDR3 DNA reads TGTGCCAGCAGCCCCGCCCCCCGAGCGGGCTACCAAGAGACCCAGTACTTC. It translates to CASSPAPRAGYQETQYF.

This clonotype has at least ten counts. This rearrangement joins TRBV9 to TRBJ2-2, with D hard to call. From germline, CDR1 is SGDLS and CDR2 YYNGEE. The V end lost 4 bases, the J end lost 0 bases, and 10 bases lay between the germline ends. The CDR3 has 15 residues. In DNA, the CDR3 is TGTGCCAGCAGCTCCGGAAAAGCGAACACCGGGGAGCTGTTTTTT. This gives the protein CASSSGKANTGELFF.

Many counts were recorded for this clonotype. The chain combines TRBV9 with TRBJ2-5; D possibly corresponds to TRBD1 (5 bases). In germline, CDR1 is SGDLS, CDR2 YYNGEE. CDR3 length: 14 residues. V lost 4 bases and J 4 bases, leaving 14 bases between the germline ends. For the CDR3, the DNA is TGTGCCAGCAGCACCTCCAGGGTCCCAGAGACCCAGTACTTC. Translation gives CASSTSRVPETQYF.